The T cell receptor (beta chain) described here comes from a study of blood T cell repertoires in COVID-19 (dated by TCRdb to 2018 to 2021). About the full investigation: The collaborator samples originated in the United States, Italy and Spain and spanned the acute and convalescent phases of COVID-19. The material from the prospective study consisted of cDNA or gDNA derived from T cells, B-cell-depleted T cells, or PBMCs. Deeply sampled blood TCRbeta repertoires from subjects exposed to, actively infected with, or recovered from COVID-19 were included in the dataset. The repertoires were released in a freely available public database intended as a resource for research on the immune response to SARS-CoV-2. Samples were obtained from the ongoing ImmuneRACE study (first 160 participants) and from over 1,000 subjects provided by 6 global collaborators. Sample metadata almost always included a de-identified subject ID, COVID-19 status, age in years and sex. Where HLA class I and class II types were available, the types were taken from metadata supplied by the sample provider, not from assay-based typing.

TCRbeta CDR3 regions were amplified from genomic DNA by means of the immunoSEQ Assay, a bias-controlled multiplex PCR. The authors' pipeline ran thus. The number of nucleated cells in each sample was estimated from the amplification of reference gene primers within the assay. To quantify the absolute abundance of each unique TCRbeta CDR3 rearrangement, sequence reads were collapsed and filtered. For each sample, productive Simpson clonality was calculated as the square root of Simpson's diversity index across productive rearrangements. TCRdb obtained this table from immuneACCESS and retained in-frame rearrangements with V and J assigned. These tables miss some clones; where compared with another copy, unresolved V genes account for less than half of the shortfall, and the remainder is unexplained. V and J calls and clone size are given by that table; D and trimming were obtained from the DNA. Present in this sample are about 70,000 clones, around 87% of which were seen just once. The ten largest clones capture 12% of the sample.

What the work shows at the level of the full study, not this receptor alone: Clinical and demographic metadata were provided uncurated, with the amount varying by source and participant.

This clone has only one observation. What this receptor recognizes is not known. No base quality values were provided; no much bigger clone lies one nucleotide off. Whole blood was collected in K2EDTA tubes by collaborating institutions according to the institutions' own protocols. For TCRbeta analysis, collaborators shipped samples in one of three forms: frozen whole blood, isolated PBMCs, or DNA extracted from either of those sample types. Looking up the germline V gene (reference sequence) yields CDR1 SGHNT and CDR2 YYREEE. V is reduced by 5 bases and J by 8 bases, leaving a spacing of 14 bases between them. The CDR3 has 13 amino acids, counting the end cysteine and phenylalanine. Here the CDR3 DNA is all that survives: 39 bases in frame from base 1.

The sequenced sample consisted of peripheral blood. The chain is encoded by TRBV5-4 joined to TRBJ1-3, with a tentative D gene TRBD1 over 6 matching bases. This clonotype was sampled from a human donor in a cohort sampled during active COVID-19. This receptor carries the CDR3 CASRPEGGDTIYF. The sequenced DNA is TGTGCCAGCAGACCCGAAGGGGGGGACACCATATATTTT.